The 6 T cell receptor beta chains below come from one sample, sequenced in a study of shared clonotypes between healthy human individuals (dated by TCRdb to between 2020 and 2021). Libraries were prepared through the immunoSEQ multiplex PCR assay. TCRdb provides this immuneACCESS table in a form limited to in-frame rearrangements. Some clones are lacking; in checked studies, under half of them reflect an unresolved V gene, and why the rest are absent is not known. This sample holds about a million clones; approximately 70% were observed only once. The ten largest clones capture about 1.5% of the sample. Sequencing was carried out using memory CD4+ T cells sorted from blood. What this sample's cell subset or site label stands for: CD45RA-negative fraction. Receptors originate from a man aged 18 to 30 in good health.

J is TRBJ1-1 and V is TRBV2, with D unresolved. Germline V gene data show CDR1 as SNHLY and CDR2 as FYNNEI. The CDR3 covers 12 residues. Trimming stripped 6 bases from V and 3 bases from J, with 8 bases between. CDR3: CASRLWDTEAFF. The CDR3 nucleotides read TGTGCCAGCAGACTCTGGGACACTGAAGCTTTCTTT.

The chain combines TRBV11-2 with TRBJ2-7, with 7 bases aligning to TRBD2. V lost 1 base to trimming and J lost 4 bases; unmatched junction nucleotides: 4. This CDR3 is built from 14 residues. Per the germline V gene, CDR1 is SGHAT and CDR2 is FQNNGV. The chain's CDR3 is CASSLVAGEYEQYF. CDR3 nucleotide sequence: TGTGCCAGCAGCTTAGTCGCGGGGGAATACGAGCAGTACTTC.

The DNA for the CDR3 is TGTGCCAGCAGCGCCACAGGGAATTCACCCCTCCACTTT. It encodes CASSATGNSPLHF. This sequence joins TRBV9 and TRBJ1-6, with D possibly TRBD1 on 6 matching bases. The CDR3 is 13 residues long. V lost 3 bases to trimming and J lost 7 bases, with 8 bases between them. Germline assignment: CDR1 SGDLS and CDR2 YYNGEE.

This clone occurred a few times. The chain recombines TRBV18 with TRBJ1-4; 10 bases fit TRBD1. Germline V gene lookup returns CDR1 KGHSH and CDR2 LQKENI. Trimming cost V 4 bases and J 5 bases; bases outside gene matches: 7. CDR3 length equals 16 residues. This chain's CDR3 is CASSQLPGQGNEKLFF. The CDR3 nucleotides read TGTGCCAGCTCACAATTACCGGGACAGGGGAATGAAAAACTGTTTTTT.

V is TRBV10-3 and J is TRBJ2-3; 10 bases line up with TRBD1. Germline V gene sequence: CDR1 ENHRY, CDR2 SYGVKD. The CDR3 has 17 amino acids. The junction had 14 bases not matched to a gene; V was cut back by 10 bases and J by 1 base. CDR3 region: CATQPGTGVSGTDTQYF. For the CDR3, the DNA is TGTGCCACACAACCCGGGACAGGGGTTTCTGGCACAGATACGCAGTATTTT.

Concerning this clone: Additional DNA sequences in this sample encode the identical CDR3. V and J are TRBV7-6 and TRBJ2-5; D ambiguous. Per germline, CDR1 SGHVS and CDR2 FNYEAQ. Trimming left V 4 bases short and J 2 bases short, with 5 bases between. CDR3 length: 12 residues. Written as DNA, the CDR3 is TGTGCCAGCAGCTCGCATCAAGAGACCCAGTACTTC. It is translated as CASSSHQETQYF.